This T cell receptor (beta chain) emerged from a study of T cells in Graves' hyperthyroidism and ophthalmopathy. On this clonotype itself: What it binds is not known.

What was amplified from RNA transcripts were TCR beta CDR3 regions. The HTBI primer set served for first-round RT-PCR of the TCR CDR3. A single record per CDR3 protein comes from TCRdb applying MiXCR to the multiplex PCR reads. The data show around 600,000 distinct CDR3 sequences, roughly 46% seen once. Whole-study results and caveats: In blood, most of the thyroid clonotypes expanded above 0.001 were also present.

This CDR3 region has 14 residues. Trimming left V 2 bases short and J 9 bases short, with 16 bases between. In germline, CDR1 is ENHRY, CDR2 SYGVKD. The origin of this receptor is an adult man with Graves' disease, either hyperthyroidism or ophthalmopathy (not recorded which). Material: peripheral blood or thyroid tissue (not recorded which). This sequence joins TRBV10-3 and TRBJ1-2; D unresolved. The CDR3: CAISEPSTGWSYTF. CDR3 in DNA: TGTGCCATCAGTGAGCCGAGTACCGGCTGGAGCTACACCTTC.